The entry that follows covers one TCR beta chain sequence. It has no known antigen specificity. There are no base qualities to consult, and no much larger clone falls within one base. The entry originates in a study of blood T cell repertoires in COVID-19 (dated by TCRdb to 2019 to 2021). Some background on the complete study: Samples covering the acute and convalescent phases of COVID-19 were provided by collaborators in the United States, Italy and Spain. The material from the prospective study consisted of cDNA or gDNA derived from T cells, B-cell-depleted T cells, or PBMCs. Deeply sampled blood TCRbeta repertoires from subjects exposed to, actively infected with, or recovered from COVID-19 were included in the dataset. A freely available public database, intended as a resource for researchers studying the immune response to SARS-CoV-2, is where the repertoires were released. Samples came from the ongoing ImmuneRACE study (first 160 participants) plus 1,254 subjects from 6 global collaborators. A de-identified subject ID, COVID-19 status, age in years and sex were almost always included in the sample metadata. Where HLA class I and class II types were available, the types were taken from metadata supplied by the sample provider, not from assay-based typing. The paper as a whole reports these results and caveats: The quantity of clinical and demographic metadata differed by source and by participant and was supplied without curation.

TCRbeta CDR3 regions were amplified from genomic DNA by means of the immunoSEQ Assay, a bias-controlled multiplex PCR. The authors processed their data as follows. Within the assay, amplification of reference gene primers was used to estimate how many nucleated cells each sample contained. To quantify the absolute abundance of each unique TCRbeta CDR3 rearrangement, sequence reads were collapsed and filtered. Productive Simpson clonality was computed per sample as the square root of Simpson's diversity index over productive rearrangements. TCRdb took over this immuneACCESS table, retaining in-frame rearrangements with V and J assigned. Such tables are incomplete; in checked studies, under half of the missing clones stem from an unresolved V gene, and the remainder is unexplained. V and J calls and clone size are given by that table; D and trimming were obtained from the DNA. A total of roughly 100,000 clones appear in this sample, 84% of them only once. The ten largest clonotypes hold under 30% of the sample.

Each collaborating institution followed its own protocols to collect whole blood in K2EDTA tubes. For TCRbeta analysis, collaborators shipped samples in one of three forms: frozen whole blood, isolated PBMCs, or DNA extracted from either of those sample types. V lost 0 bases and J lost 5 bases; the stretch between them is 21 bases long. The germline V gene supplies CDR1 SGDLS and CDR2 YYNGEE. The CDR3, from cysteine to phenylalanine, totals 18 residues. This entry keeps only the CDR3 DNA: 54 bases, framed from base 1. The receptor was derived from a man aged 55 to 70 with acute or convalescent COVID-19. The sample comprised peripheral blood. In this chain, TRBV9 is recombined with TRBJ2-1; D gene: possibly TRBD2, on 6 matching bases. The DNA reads TGTGCCAGCAGCGTAGCTTTTCGGGCTAGCGCCCTCCACAATGAGCAGTTCTTC. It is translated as CASSVAFRASALHNEQFF.